Listed here are 8 T cell receptor beta chains from one sample, sequenced in a study of blood T cell repertoires in COVID-19. Assay: immunoSEQ multiplex PCR; the TCRdb copy retains only in-frame clones and omits some. The data hold just over 300,000 clones, with 85% to 90% observed a single time. The source material was peripheral blood. These receptors all stem from a woman aged 25 to 39 with COVID-19, enrolled during active disease.

V usage is TRBV3-1 (or the pseudogene TRBV3-2) and J usage is TRBJ1-2; D is ambiguous. The CDR3 has 9 residues. V shed 4 bases and J shed 8 bases, with 2 bases lying between them. CDR1 and CDR2 from the germline V gene are LGHDT and YNNKEL (reference sequence). Written as DNA, the CDR3 is TGTGCCAGCAGCCCGGGCTACACCTTC. Its translation is CASSPGYTF.

This clone showed up just once. The chain uses TRBV10-3 and TRBJ2-7; 11 positions agree with TRBD1. Trimming cost V 1 base and J 5 bases; bases outside gene matches: 4. Germline V gives CDR1 ENHRY, CDR2 SYGVKD. The CDR3 consists of 15 residues. The CDR3 protein is CAISEFGQGADEQYF. The DNA of the CDR3 is TGTGCCATCAGTGAGTTCGGACAGGGGGCGGACGAGCAGTACTTC.

The chain links TRBV5-1 to TRBJ1-1; D is perhaps TRBD1 (5 bases). Trimming took 2 bases from V and 3 from J, leaving 11 bases between them. The CDR3 is made up of 14 amino acids. The V gene's germline CDR1 is SGHRS and CDR2 YFSETQ. The CDR3 here is CASSFQGGDTEAFF. The CDR3 coding sequence is TGCGCCAGCAGCTTTCAGGGCGGGGACACTGAAGCTTTCTTT.

In its sample, this clone was seen once. V and J are TRBV2 and TRBJ2-4; perhaps TRBD1 as D (6 bases). V lost 1 base, J lost 9 bases, and 10 bases lay in between. The CDR3 runs to 13 residues. The germline CDR1 and CDR2 sequences are SNHLY and FYNNEI. DNA of the CDR3: TGTGCCAGCAGTGAAGGGGGGCAAGGCATTCAGTACTTC. It translates to CASSEGGQGIQYF.

This rearrangement joins TRBV7-9 to TRBJ2-1, with D perhaps matching TRBD1 (5 bases). Per germline, CDR1 SEHNR and CDR2 FQNEAQ (reference sequence). Deletions cut 6 bases from V and 4 bases from J, with 10 bases between. The CDR3 runs to 13 residues. CDR3 protein: CASSDSSYNEQFF. In DNA form, the CDR3 reads TGTGCCAGCAGTGACAGTTCTTACAATGAGCAGTTCTTC.

This clone was counted once. The rearrangement links TRBV2 to TRBJ1-1; weak D call: TRBD1 (5 bases). The V end lost 0 bases, the J end lost 7 bases, and 12 bases lay between the germline ends. Germline V gene data show CDR1 as SNHLY and CDR2 as FYNNEI. CDR3 size: 14 residues. This chain's CDR3 is CASSEAVRTNEAFF. For the CDR3, the DNA is TGTGCCAGCAGTGAAGCGGTTAGGACAAATGAAGCTTTCTTT.

The chain uses TRBV28 and TRBJ1-6, with TRBD1 as a possible D gene (5 bases). Trimming took off 3 bases at V and 7 bases at J, with 7 bases between the two ends. This CDR3 region has 13 residues. Looked up from germline, CDR1 is MDHEN and CDR2 is SYDVKM. The DNA of the CDR3 is TGTGCCAGCAGTTTGGGGCAGAATTCACCCCTCCACTTT. Amino acid sequence: CASSLGQNSPLHF.

This chain connects TRBV2 to TRBJ1-2; 7 bases are a match to TRBD1. The CDR3 runs to 13 residues. Germline trimming cut 5 bases from V and 4 bases from J; bases unmatched to any gene: 4. Germline V gives CDR1 SNHLY, CDR2 FYNNEI. The CDR3 loop is CASSPTGTYGYTF. The CDR3 DNA sequence: TGTGCCAGCAGTCCGACAGGGACCTATGGCTACACCTTC.